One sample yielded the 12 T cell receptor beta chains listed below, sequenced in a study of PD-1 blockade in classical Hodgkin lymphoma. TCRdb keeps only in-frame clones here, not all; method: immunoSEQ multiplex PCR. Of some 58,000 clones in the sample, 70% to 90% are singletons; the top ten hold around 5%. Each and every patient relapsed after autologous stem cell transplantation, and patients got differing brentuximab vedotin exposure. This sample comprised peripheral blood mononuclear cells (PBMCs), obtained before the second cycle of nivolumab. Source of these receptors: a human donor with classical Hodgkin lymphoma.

The CDR3 nucleotides read TGCGCCAGCAGCACGGGACTAGCGGGGGACACAGATACGCAGTATTTT. Protein sequence: CASSTGLAGDTDTQYF. The J gene is TRBJ2-3, the V gene TRBV5-1, with 14 bases that match TRBD2. The germline gives CDR1 SGHRS, CDR2 YFSETQ. The CDR3 has 16 amino acids. The trim removed 4 bases at V and 2 bases at J, leaving 3 bases unmatched.

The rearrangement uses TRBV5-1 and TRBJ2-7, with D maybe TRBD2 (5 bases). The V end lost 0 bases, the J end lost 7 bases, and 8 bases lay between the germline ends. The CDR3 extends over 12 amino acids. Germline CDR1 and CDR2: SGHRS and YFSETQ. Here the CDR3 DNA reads TGCGCCAGCAGCTTGGGAGAGGGAGAGCAGTACTTC. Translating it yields CASSLGEGEQYF.

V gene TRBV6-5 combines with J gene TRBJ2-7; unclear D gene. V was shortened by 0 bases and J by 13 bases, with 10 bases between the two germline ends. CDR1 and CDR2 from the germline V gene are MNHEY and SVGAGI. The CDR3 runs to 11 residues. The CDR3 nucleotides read TGTGCCAGCAGTTACTCGATAGGTTACTACTTC. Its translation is CASSYSIGYYF.

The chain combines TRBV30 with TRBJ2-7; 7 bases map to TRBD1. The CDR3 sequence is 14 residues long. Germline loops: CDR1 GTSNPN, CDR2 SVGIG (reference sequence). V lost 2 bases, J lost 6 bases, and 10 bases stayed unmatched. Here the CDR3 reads CAWSFGQGVGEQYF. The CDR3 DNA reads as TGTGCCTGGAGTTTCGGGCAGGGGGTGGGCGAGCAGTACTTC. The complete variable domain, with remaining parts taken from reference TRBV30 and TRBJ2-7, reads SQTIHQWPATLVQPVGSPLSLECTVEGTSNPNLYWYRQAAGRGLQLLFYSVGIGQISSEVPQNLSASRPQDRQFILSSKKLLLSDSGFYLCAWSFGQGVGEQYFGPGTRLTVT.

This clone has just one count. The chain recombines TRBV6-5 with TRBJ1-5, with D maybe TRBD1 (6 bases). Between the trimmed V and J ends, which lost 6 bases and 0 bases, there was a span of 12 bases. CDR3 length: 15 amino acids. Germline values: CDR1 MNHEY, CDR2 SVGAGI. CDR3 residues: CASSRTGISNQPQHF. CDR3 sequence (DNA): TGTGCCAGCAGCCGTACAGGGATTAGCAATCAGCCCCAGCATTTT.

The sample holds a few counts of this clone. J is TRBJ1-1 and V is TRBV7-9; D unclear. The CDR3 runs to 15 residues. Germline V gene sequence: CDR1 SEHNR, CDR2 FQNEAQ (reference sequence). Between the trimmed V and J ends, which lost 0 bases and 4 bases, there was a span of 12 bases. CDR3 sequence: CASSLATGQLTEAFF. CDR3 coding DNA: TGTGCCAGCAGCTTAGCCACCGGTCAGCTCACTGAAGCTTTCTTT.

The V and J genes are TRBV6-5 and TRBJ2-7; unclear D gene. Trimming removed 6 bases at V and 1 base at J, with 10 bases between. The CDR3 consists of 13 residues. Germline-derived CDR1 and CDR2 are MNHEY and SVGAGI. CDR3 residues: CASRRMQSYEQYF. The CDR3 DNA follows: TGTGCCAGCAGGCGGATGCAATCCTACGAGCAGTACTTC.

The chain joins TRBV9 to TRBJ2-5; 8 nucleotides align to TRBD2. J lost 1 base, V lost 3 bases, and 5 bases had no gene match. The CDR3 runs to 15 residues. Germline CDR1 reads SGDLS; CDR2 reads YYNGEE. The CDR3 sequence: CASSARLASQETQYF. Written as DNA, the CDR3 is TGTGCCAGCAGCGCCAGACTAGCGTCCCAAGAGACCCAGTACTTC.

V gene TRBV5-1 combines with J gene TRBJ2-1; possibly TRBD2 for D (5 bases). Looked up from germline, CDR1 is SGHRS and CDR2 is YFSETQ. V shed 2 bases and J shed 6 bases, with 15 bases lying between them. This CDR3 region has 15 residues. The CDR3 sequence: CASSFAGLSGNEQFF. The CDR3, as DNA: TGCGCCAGCAGCTTCGCAGGACTCTCCGGCAATGAGCAGTTCTTC.

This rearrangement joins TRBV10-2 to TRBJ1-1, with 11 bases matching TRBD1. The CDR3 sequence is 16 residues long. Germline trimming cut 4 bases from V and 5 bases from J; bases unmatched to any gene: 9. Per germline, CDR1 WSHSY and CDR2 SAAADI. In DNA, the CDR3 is TGCGCCAGCAGTGTTCCGGGACAGGGGGTTAGGACTGAAGCTTTCTTT. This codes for CASSVPGQGVRTEAFF.

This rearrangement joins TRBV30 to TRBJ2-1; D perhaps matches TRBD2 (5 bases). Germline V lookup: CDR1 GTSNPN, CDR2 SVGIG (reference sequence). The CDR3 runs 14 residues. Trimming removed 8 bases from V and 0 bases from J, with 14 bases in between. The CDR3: CAGRRGSSYNEQFF. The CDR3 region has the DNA TGTGCCGGCCGACGGGGAAGCTCCTACAATGAGCAGTTCTTC.

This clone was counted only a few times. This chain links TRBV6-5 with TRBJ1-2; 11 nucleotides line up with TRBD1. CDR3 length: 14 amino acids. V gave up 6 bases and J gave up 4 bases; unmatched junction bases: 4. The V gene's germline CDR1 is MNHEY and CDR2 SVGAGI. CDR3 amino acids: CASREGQGAYGYTF. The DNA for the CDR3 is TGTGCCAGCAGGGAAGGACAGGGGGCCTATGGCTACACCTTC.